Listed here are 29 T cell receptor beta chains from one sample, sequenced in a study of blood T cell repertoires in COVID-19. Assay: immunoSEQ multiplex PCR; the TCRdb copy retains only in-frame clones and omits some. The table records some 180,000 clones, approximately 92% of them present only once. Sequencing was done on a sample of peripheral blood. These TCRs come from a man aged 45-65 years with acute or convalescent COVID-19.

J is TRBJ1-1 and V is TRBV28; 8 bases are shared with TRBD1. After removal of 6 bases from V and 3 bases from J, the junction contained 6 bases not matched to a gene. CDR3 size: 14 residues. The germline gives CDR1 MDHEN, CDR2 SYDVKM. The CDR3 sequence: CASSRGTGYTEAFF. CDR3 sequence (DNA): TGTGCCAGCAGCCGAGGGACAGGATACACTGAAGCTTTCTTT.

The rearrangement uses TRBV5-1 and TRBJ2-1, with 10 nucleotides matching TRBD2. The CDR3 is made up of 16 amino acids. Germline V gene lookup returns CDR1 SGHRS and CDR2 YFSETQ. J was trimmed by 0 bases and V by 4 bases; bases with no gene match: 4. The CDR3 loop is CASSDLAGGSYNEQFF. CDR3 sequence (DNA): TGCGCCAGCAGCGATTTAGCGGGAGGCTCCTACAATGAGCAGTTCTTC.

The chain uses TRBV6-5 and TRBJ2-7; TRBD1 matches 7 bases. The CDR3 contains 14 residues. Germline values: CDR1 MNHEY, CDR2 SVGAGI. Trimming took 6 bases from V and 6 from J; bases not matched to a gene: 11. The CDR3 DNA sequence: TGTGCCAGCAGACTACGCACAGGGGAAGGCGAGCAGTACTTC. It codes for CASRLRTGEGEQYF.

CDR3 in amino acids: CASSEVLAIPSPFYEQYF. In DNA form, the CDR3 reads TGTGCCAGCAGTGAGGTACTAGCTATTCCTTCCCCTTTCTACGAGCAGTACTTC. V is TRBV6-4 and J is TRBJ2-7; possible D gene TRBD2, 6 bases. V lost 3 bases and J 3 bases, leaving 24 bases between the germline ends. CDR1 is MRHNA, CDR2 SNTAGT, per germline. This CDR3 comprises 18 residues.

This clone showed up just once. This chain links TRBV7-2 with TRBJ2-1; TRBD1 is a possible D gene (6 bases). The CDR3 spans 12 residues. Germline-derived CDR1 and CDR2 are SGHTA and FQGNSA. V dropped 2 bases and J dropped 8 bases, with 7 bases sitting between them. CDR3 in DNA: TGTGCCAGCAGCTTACAGGGGTATGAGCAGTTCTTC. The encoded protein is CASSLQGYEQFF.

J is TRBJ2-2 and V is TRBV28, with D possibly TRBD2 on 5 matching bases. The CDR3 loop spans 14 amino acids. The germline V and J ends were trimmed by 4 bases and 9 bases, with 15 bases remaining between them. Germline CDR1 and CDR2: MDHEN and SYDVKM. The CDR3 coding sequence is TGTGCCAGCAGTTCACTAGATAGTAGTCGGGAGCTGTTTTTT. Its protein is CASSSLDSSRELFF.

The chain uses TRBV29-1 and TRBJ1-1; D might be TRBD1 (5 bases). The germline V gene encodes CDR1 SQVTM and CDR2 ANQGSEA. Trimming took 6 bases from V and 5 from J, leaving 10 bases between them. The CDR3 has 11 amino acids. The CDR3 reads CSVLDITEAFF. The CDR3 nucleotides read TGCAGCGTACTGGACATTACTGAAGCTTTCTTT. Looking up the rest from reference TRBV29-1 and TRBJ1-1 gives the full variable domain: SAVISQKPSRDICQRGTSLTIQCQVDSQVTMMFWYRQQPGQSLTLIATANQGSEATYESGFVIDKFPISRPNLTFSTLTVSNMSPEDSSIYLCSVLDITEAFFGQGTRLTVV.

V is TRBV7-6 and J is TRBJ2-3; 11 bases are a match to TRBD2. Germline values: CDR1 SGHVS, CDR2 FNYEAQ. The V gene end was trimmed by 5 bases and the J gene end by 5 bases; junction bases not matched to a gene: 9. This CDR3 comprises 16 residues. CDR3 amino acids: CASSPIAGGPGDTQYF. The CDR3 bases are TGTGCCAGCAGCCCCATAGCGGGAGGGCCGGGAGATACGCAGTATTTT.

The chain is built from TRBV5-1 and TRBJ2-6, with 7 bases matching TRBD1. This CDR3 contains 16 residues. Trimming at V came to 3 bases and at J to 0 bases, leaving 3 bases not matched to a gene. Per the germline V gene, CDR1 is SGHRS and CDR2 is YFSETQ. CDR3 region: CASSSGQLSGANVLTF. CDR3 nucleotides: TGCGCCAGCAGCTCGGGACAGCTCTCTGGGGCCAACGTCCTGACTTTC.

The rearrangement links TRBV24-1 to TRBJ2-1; 8 nucleotides line up with TRBD2. This CDR3 comprises 16 residues. V shed 5 bases, J shed 3 bases, and the junction held 8 bases outside the gene matches. Germline V gene data show CDR1 as KGHDR and CDR2 as SFDVKD. CDR3 bases: TGTGCCACCAGTGTTAAGGGAGCGGGGGTCTACAATGAGCAGTTCTTC. Amino acids: CATSVKGAGVYNEQFF.

V and J are TRBV27 and TRBJ1-6; D is perhaps TRBD1 (5 bases). Deletions cut 5 bases from V and 3 bases from J, with 11 bases between. Looked up from germline, CDR1 is MNHEY and CDR2 is SMNVEV (reference sequence). CDR3 length equals 15 residues. CDR3 in amino acids: CASSPSGGYNSPLHF. Here the CDR3 DNA reads TGTGCCAGCAGTCCGTCGGGGGGCTATAATTCACCCCTCCACTTT.

This rearrangement joins TRBV7-2 to TRBJ2-2; D possibly corresponds to TRBD2 (6 bases). Germline lookup yields CDR1 SGHTA and CDR2 FQGNSA. CDR3 length: 14 residues. V lost 4 bases and J 6 bases, leaving 12 bases between the germline ends. The CDR3 is CASSYRGMAGELFF. The CDR3 region has the DNA TGTGCCAGCAGCTATCGGGGGATGGCCGGGGAGCTGTTTTTT.

The chain carries TRBV9 and TRBJ2-6; D is unclear. The CDR3 loop spans 14 amino acids. Deletions cut 2 bases from V and 1 base from J, with 4 bases between. Germline V lookup: CDR1 SGDLS, CDR2 YYNGEE. This CDR3 reads CASSVQSGANVLTF. Here the CDR3 DNA reads TGTGCCAGCAGCGTCCAGTCTGGGGCCAACGTCCTGACTTTC.

The gene calls are TRBV18 and TRBJ1-5; D ambiguous. Germline lookup yields CDR1 KGHSH and CDR2 LQKENI. V was pared by 5 bases and J by 5 bases, with 13 bases between. The CDR3 runs to 14 residues. This chain's CDR3 is CASSTLGWDQPQHF. Here the CDR3 DNA reads TGTGCCAGCTCAACCTTGGGCTGGGATCAGCCCCAGCATTTT. Together with reference TRBV18 and TRBJ1-5, the CDR3 gives the full variable domain: NAGVMQNPRHLVRRRGQEARLRCSPMKGHSHVYWYRQLPEEGLKFMVYLQKENIIDESGMPKERFSAEFPKEGPSILRIQQVVRGDSAAYFCASSTLGWDQPQHFGDGTRLSIL.

The chain is built from TRBV4-1 and TRBJ2-7; tentatively, D is TRBD2 (6 bases). The V end was cut by 4 bases, the J end by 2 bases, with 21 bases between. Germline CDR1 is MGHRA and CDR2 is YSYEKL. This CDR3 is 17 amino acids long. The CDR3 nucleotides are TGCGCCAGCAGCCTCACCCGGGGGACCCTGGGGGCCTACGAGCAGTACTTC. It translates to CASSLTRGTLGAYEQYF.

The chain joins TRBV27 to TRBJ2-7, with TRBD1 matching 8 bases. With V trimmed by 1 base and J by 4 bases, 6 bases remained unmatched. Germline V lookup: CDR1 MNHEY, CDR2 SMNVEV (reference sequence). The CDR3 is 15 amino acids. The CDR3 loop is CASSLWAGGMYEQYF. The CDR3 coding sequence is TGTGCCAGCAGTTTATGGGCAGGGGGCATGTACGAGCAGTACTTC.

This chain links TRBV5-1 with TRBJ2-6; no reliable D call. Germline assignment: CDR1 SGHRS and CDR2 YFSETQ. Trimming stripped 3 bases from V and 3 bases from J, with 7 bases between. The CDR3 runs 14 residues. CDR3 in DNA: TGCGCCAGCAGCTCCCCTAATGGGGCCAACGTCCTGACTTTC. Protein product: CASSSPNGANVLTF.

The rearrangement joins TRBV18 to TRBJ1-6; D unresolved. The CDR3 spans 14 residues. Germline CDR1 KGHSH, CDR2 LQKENI. V lost 3 bases and J 8 bases, leaving 11 bases between the germline ends. CDR3 loop: CASSPGGGDSPLHF. CDR3 nucleotide sequence: TGTGCCAGCTCACCCGGAGGCGGTGATTCACCCCTCCACTTT.

This chain uses TRBV7-2 with TRBJ1-1; a possible D gene is TRBD1 (6 bases). V shed 1 base and J shed 5 bases, with 11 bases lying between them. The CDR3 is made up of 14 amino acids. Germline CDR1 SGHTA, CDR2 FQGNSA. The CDR3 bases are TGTGCCAGCAGCTTAGGGACCACAGGGACTGAAGCTTTCTTT. Translation gives CASSLGTTGTEAFF.

DNA of the CDR3: TGTGCCAGCAGTTATCGACAGACAACTAATGAAAAACTGTTTTTT. Residues: CASSYRQTTNEKLFF. The genes are TRBV6-2 or TRBV6-3 and TRBJ1-4, with D possibly matching TRBD1 (5 bases). The V end lost 3 bases, the J end lost 0 bases, and 8 bases lay between the germline ends. CDR1 and CDR2 from the germline V gene are MNHEY and SVGEGT. The CDR3 is 15 amino acids.

This chain uses TRBV7-8 with TRBJ1-3; D gene unclear. Trimming took off 6 bases at V and 0 bases at J, with 12 bases between the two ends. The CDR3 is 15 residues long. The germline V gene encodes CDR1 SGHVS and CDR2 FQNEAQ. The CDR3 nucleotides read TGTGCCAGCAGGCTAACCGGGAACTCTGGAAACACCATATATTTT. Translated: CASRLTGNSGNTIYF.

Concerning this clone: This specimen includes other DNA sequences encoding the same CDR3. CDR3 in DNA: TGTGCCAGCAGCTTAGCCAGAAACACTGAAGCTTTCTTT. This translates into CASSLARNTEAFF. V gene TRBV7-2 combines with J gene TRBJ1-1, with D unclear. The V and J ends lost 0 bases and 2 bases respectively, with 4 bases between them. CDR1 and CDR2 (germline): SGHTA, FQGNSA. CDR3 length equals 13 residues.

The chain carries TRBV9 and TRBJ2-1; D gene uncertain. The CDR3 spans 14 residues. V gave up 3 bases and J gave up 5 bases, with 12 bases separating them. The germline V gene encodes CDR1 SGDLS and CDR2 YYNGEE. The CDR3 spells CASSAAGSNNEQFF. CDR3 DNA: TGTGCCAGCAGCGCCGCCGGGTCAAACAATGAGCAGTTCTTC.

The chain carries TRBV9 and TRBJ1-6, with TRBD1 as a possible D gene (6 bases). The germline V and J ends were trimmed by 0 bases and 11 bases, with 9 bases remaining between them. The germline CDR1 and CDR2 sequences are SGDLS and YYNGEE. The CDR3 loop spans 13 amino acids. The CDR3 here is CASSVDDRPPLHF. Written as DNA, the CDR3 is TGTGCCAGCAGCGTAGACGACAGGCCACCCCTCCACTTT.

The rearrangement uses TRBV5-6 and TRBJ1-3; D unresolved. The CDR3 sequence is 12 residues long. V was cut by 6 bases and J by 4 bases, with 8 bases left in between. Per germline, CDR1 SGHDT and CDR2 YYEEEE. CDR3 amino acids: CASTLLGNTIYF. DNA of the CDR3: TGTGCCAGCACCCTATTGGGAAACACCATATATTTT. The whole variable domain, remainder taken from reference TRBV5-6 and TRBJ1-3, is DAGVTQSPTHLIKTRGQQVTLRCSPKSGHDTVSWYQQALGQGPQFIFQYYEEEERQRGNFPDRFSGHQFPNYSSELNVNALLLGDSALYLCASTLLGNTIYFGEGSWLTVV.

V and J are TRBV30 and TRBJ1-4; 7 bases fit TRBD1. With 0 bases clipped from V and 7 bases from J, the junction kept 8 bases outside the gene matches. Germline V lookup: CDR1 GTSNPN, CDR2 SVGIG (reference sequence). CDR3 length: 15 amino acids. In nucleotides, the CDR3 is TGTGCCTGGAGTGTACTGACAGGGTCTAGTGAAAAACTGTTTTTT. Translating it yields CAWSVLTGSSEKLFF.

This rearrangement joins TRBV28 to TRBJ1-5; 9 positions match TRBD1. This CDR3 has 15 residues. Germline assignment: CDR1 MDHEN and CDR2 SYDVKM. V shed 2 bases and J 6 bases; nucleotides not matched to a gene: 5. DNA for the CDR3: TGTGCCAGCAGTTTACCGGACAGGGGTGTTCAGCCCCAGCATTTT. Translated: CASSLPDRGVQPQHF.

This clone was counted a single time. The chain carries TRBV7-9 and TRBJ2-7; TRBD2 aligns across 8 bases. The junction had 6 bases not matched to a gene; V was cut back by 1 base and J by 1 base. Per the germline V gene, CDR1 is SEHNR and CDR2 is FQNEAQ (reference sequence). The CDR3 is 16 residues long. CDR3 sequence (DNA): TGTGCCAGCAGCTTAGTGCTGGGACTAGTTTCCTACGAGCAGTACTTC. Translating it yields CASSLVLGLVSYEQYF.

This clone has only one observation. The V and J genes are TRBV19 and TRBJ1-2; a possible D gene is TRBD1 (5 bases). This CDR3 is 14 amino acids long. With 6 bases removed from V and 8 bases from J, the gap between germline ends came to 19 bases. CDR1 is LNHDA and CDR2 is SQIVND in the germline V gene (reference sequence). CDR3 residues: CASRGRGMGRGYTF. CDR3 nucleotides: TGTGCCAGTAGGGGACGGGGGATGGGGAGAGGCTACACCTTC. The full variable domain, with the rest looked up from reference TRBV19 and TRBJ1-2, is DGGITQSPKYLFRKEGQNVTLSCEQNLNHDAMYWYRQDPGQGLRLIYYSQIVNDFQKGDIAEGYSVSREKKESFPLTVTSAQKNPTAFYLCASRGRGMGRGYTFGSGTRLTVV.